A selection of T cell receptor beta chains follows, all from one sample in a study of blood T cell repertoires in COVID-19. Assay used: immunoSEQ multiplex PCR; TCRdb lists only in-frame clones, some missing. The table includes 81,000 or so clones, 65% to 90% detected once. The material sequenced was peripheral blood. Receptor source: a man aged 45-60 years with COVID-19, enrolled during active disease. CDR3s include the opening cysteine and the closing phenylalanine or tryptophan. Each record gives: clone size, CDR3 length, V gene, J gene, D gene, CDR3 DNA, CDR3 protein. D genes are given only for firm matches. Clone size is given for some rows only: seen once, a few or many times, or a class if the clone is expanded.

>.|16|TRBV4-1|TRBJ1-5|.
TGCGCCAGCAGCCAAGTTGGCAGGCTTGACAATCAGCCCCAGCATTTT
CASSQVGRLDNQPQHF
>.|14|TRBV18|TRBJ1-2|.
TGTGCCAGCTCTTCCCGGGTCACCAACTATGGCTACACCTTC
CASSSRVTNYGYTF
>.|14|TRBV18|TRBJ2-2|.
TGTGCCAGCTCACCATCTAGACCCACCGGGGAGCTGTTTTTT
CASSPSRPTGELFF
>.|12|TRBV12-3/TRBV12-4|TRBJ2-1|TRBD1
TGTGCCAGCAGTTGGACAGGGGACGAGCAGTTCTTC
CASSWTGDEQFF
>.|19|TRBV9|TRBJ2-1|TRBD2
TGTGCCAGCAGCGGTCTTAGCAGGGGGACTAGCGGGAGGTTCGGTGAGCAGTTCTTC
CASSGLSRGTSGRFGEQFF
>.|14|TRBV6-4|TRBJ1-1|.
TGTGCCAGCAGTGAACAAGGGGAGAACACTGAAGCTTTCTTT
CASSEQGENTEAFF
>.|14|TRBV5-5|TRBJ2-4|TRBD1
TGTGCCAGCAGCTTGGCACAGGGGGCCAACATTCAGTACTTC
CASSLAQGANIQYF
>.|10|TRBV6-5|TRBJ2-1|.
TGTGCCAGTTCTTACAATGAGCAGTTCTTC
CASSYNEQFF
>.|12|TRBV6-1|TRBJ1-2|.
TGTGCCAGCAGTGAATGGAAGGGGGGCTACACCTTC
CASSEWKGGYTF
>.|16|TRBV28|TRBJ1-1|TRBD1
TGTGCCAGCAGATCCGGGACAGGGGGATGGAACACTGAAGCTTTCTTT
CASRSGTGGWNTEAFF
>.|14|TRBV30|TRBJ2-7|TRBD2
TGTGCCTGGAGTATCGGACGGGGGGCCTACGAGCAGTACTTC
CAWSIGRGAYEQYF
>many|16|TRBV5-1|TRBJ2-2|.
TGCGCCAGCAAACGGAAAGACGGCTCGGGCACCGGGGAGCTGTTTTTT
CASKRKDGSGTGELFF
>.|13|TRBV14|TRBJ2-7|TRBD2
TGTGCCAGCAGCTCGCAACTAGCGGGTCCTTCCTTCTTC
CASSSQLAGPSFF
>.|15|TRBV2|TRBJ2-1|TRBD2
TGTGCCAGCAGTGAGCGACTAGCGGGACACAATGAGCAGTTCTTC
CASSERLAGHNEQFF
>.|16|TRBV5-1|TRBJ2-2|.
TGCGCCAGCAGCTTGTCTGACGGGGGACTCACCGGGGAGCTGTTTTTT
CASSLSDGGLTGELFF
>.|15|TRBV19|TRBJ1-6|TRBD1
TGTGCCAGTAGTGCCGGACAGGGTTCGCTCTCACCCCTCCACTTT
CASSAGQGSLSPLHF
>.|15|TRBV7-9|TRBJ2-7|.
TGTGCCAGCAGCTTGGAGGGGGGGCGCTCCTACGAGCAGTACTTC
CASSLEGGRSYEQYF
>.|14|TRBV6-2/TRBV6-3|TRBJ2-1|.
TGTGCCAGCAGTTACTCCGAGACAAGTAATGAGCAGTTCTTC
CASSYSETSNEQFF
>.|14|TRBV14|TRBJ2-1|.
TGTGCCAGCAGCATAAAGGTAACGGGTAATGAGCAGTTCTTC
CASSIKVTGNEQFF
>.|15|TRBV10-3|TRBJ2-6|TRBD2
TGTGCCATCAGTGGGGGGGGAGCGGGGGCCAACGTCCTGACTTTC
CAISGGGAGANVLTF
>.|13|TRBV2|TRBJ2-7|.
TGTGCCAGCAGTGAGGAGACTCCGGGCGAGCAGTACTTC
CASSEETPGEQYF
>.|15|TRBV18|TRBJ1-1|TRBD1
TGTGCCAGCTCACCTCGGACAGGGGTGAACACTGAAGCTTTCTTT
CASSPRTGVNTEAFF
>.|17|TRBV3-1/TRBV3-2|TRBJ2-2|TRBD2
TGTGCCAGCAGCCAGGGACTAGCGGGGGGAAACACCGGGGAGCTGTTTTTT
CASSQGLAGGNTGELFF
>.|17|TRBV28|TRBJ1-2|TRBD1
TGTGCCACCTGGGACAGGGGGCGCAGATCGCTTAGCTATGGCTACACCTTC
CATWDRGRRSLSYGYTF
>once|15|TRBV5-1|TRBJ1-1|TRBD1
TGCGCCAGCAGCACAAGGACAGGGTGGAACACTGAAGCTTTCTTT
CASSTRTGWNTEAFF
>.|16|TRBV5-5|TRBJ1-5|.
TGTGCCAGCAGCTTGGAGGCGGGGAATAGCAATCAGCCCCAGCATTTT
CASSLEAGNSNQPQHF